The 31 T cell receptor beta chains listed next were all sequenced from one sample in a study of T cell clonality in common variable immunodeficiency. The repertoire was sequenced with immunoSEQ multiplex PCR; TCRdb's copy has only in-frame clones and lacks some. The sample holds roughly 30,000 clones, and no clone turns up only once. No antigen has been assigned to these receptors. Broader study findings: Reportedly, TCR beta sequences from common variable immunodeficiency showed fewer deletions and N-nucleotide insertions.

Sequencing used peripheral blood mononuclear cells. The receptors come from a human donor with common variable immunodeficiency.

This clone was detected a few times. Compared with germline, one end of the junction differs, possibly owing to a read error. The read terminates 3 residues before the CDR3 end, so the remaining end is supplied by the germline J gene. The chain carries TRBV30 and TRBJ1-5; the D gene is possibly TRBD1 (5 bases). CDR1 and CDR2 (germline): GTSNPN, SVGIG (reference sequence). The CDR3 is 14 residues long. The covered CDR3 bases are TGTGCCCGGAGTGTTTCGGGGGTCAATCAGCCC. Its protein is CARSVSGVNQP. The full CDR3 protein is CARSVSGVNQPQHF.

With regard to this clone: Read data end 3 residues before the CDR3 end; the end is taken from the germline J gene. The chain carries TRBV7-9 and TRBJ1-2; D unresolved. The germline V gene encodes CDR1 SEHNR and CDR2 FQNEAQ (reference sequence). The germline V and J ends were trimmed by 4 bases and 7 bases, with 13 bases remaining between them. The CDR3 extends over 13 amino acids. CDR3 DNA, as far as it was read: TGTGCCAGCAGCTCGCCCTTAAAGGGTGGC. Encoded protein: CASSSPLKGG. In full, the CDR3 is CASSSPLKGGYTF.

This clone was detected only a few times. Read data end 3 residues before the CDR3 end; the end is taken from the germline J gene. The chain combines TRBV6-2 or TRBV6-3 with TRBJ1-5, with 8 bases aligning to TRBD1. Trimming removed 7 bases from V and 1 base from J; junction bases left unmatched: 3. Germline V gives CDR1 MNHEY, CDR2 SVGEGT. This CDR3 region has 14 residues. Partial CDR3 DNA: TGTGCCAGCAACCAGGGGGCGAGCAATCAGCCC. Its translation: CASNQGASNQP. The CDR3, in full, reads CASNQGASNQPQHF.

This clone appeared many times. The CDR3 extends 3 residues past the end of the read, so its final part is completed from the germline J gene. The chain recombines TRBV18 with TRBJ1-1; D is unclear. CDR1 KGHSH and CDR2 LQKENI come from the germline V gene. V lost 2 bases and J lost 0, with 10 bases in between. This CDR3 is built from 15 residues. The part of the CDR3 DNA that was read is TGTGCCAGCTCACCATTCTTTCTTATGAACACTGAA. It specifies CASSPFFLMNTE. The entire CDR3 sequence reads CASSPFFLMNTEAFF.

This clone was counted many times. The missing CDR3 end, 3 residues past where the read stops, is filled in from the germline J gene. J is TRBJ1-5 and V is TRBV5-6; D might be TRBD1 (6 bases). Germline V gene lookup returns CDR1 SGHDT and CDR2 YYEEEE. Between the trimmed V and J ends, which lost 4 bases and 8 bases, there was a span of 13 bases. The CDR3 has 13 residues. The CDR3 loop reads CASSAGVQKPQHF. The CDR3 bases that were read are TGTGCCAGCAGCGCAGGGGTCCAAAAGCCC.

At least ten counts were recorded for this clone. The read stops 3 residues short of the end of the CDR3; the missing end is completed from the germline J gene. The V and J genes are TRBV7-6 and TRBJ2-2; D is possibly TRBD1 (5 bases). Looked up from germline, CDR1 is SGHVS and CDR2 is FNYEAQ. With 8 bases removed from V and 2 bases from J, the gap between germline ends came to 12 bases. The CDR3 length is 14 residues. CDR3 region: CASLRGQNTGELFF. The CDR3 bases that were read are TGTGCCAGCCTTAGGGGTCAAAACACCGGGGAG.

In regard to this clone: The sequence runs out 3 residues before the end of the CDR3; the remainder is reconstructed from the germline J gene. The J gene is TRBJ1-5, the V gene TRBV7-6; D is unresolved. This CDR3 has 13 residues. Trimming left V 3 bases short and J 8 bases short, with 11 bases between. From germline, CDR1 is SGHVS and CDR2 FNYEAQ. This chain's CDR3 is CASSLAPLEPQHF. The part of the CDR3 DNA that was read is TGTGCCAGCAGCTTGGCCCCCTTGGAGCCC.

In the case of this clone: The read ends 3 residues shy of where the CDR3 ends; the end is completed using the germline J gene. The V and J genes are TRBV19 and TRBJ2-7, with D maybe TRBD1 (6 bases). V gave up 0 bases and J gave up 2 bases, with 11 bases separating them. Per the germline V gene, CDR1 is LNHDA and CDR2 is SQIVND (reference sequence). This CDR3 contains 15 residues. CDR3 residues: CASSIDTWGPYEQYF. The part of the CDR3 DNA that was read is TGTGCCAGTAGTATAGACACCTGGGGGCCCTACGAG.

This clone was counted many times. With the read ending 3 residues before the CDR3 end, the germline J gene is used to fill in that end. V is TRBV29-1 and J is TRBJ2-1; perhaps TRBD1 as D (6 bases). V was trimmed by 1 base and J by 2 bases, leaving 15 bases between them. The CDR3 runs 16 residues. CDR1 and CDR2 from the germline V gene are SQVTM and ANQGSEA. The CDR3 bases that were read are TGCAGCGTTGAAGGGGGGCCGGGTGGGCCCTACAATGAG. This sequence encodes CSVEGGPGGPYNE. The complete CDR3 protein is CSVEGGPGGPYNEQFF.

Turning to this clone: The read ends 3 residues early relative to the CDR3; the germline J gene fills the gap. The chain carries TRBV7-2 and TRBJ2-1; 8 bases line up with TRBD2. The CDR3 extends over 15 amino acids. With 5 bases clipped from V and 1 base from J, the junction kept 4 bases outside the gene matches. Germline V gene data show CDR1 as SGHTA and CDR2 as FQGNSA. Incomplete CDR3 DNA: TGTGCCAGCAGCCCTCGGGGGGGTTCCTACAATGAG. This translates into CASSPRGGSYNE. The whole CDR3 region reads CASSPRGGSYNEQFF.

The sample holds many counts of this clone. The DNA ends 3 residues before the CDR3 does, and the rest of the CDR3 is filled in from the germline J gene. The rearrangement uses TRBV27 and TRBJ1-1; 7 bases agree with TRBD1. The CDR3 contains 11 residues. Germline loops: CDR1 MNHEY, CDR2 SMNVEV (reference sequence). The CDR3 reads CASRPGQEAFF. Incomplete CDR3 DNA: TGTGCCAGCAGGCCGGGACAGGAA.

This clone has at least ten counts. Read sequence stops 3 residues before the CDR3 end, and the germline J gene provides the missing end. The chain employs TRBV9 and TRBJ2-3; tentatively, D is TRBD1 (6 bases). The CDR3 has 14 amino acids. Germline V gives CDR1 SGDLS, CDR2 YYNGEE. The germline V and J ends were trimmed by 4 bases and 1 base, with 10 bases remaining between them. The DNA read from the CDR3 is TGTGCCAGCAGCTTCCGGACAGGCACAGATACG. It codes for CASSFRTGTDT. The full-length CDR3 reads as CASSFRTGTDTQYF.

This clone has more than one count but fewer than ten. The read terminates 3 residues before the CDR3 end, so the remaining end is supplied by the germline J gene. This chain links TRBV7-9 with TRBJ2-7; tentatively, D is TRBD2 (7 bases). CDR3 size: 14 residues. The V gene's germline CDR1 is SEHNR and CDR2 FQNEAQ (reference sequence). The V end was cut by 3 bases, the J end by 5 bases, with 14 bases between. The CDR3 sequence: CASSLEGGVDEQYF. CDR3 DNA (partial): TGTGCCAGCAGCTTGGAGGGGGGGGTCGACGAG.

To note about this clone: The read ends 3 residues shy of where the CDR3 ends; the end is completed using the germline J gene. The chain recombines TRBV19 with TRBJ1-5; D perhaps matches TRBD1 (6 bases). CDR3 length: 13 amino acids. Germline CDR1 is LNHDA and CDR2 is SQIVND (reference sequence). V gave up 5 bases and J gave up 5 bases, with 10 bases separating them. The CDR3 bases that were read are TGTGCCAGTAGTTTAGGGGGGGATCAGCCC. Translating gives CASSLGGDQP. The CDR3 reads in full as CASSLGGDQPQHF. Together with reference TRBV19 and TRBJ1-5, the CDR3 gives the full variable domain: DGGITQSPKYLFRKEGQNVTLSCEQNLNHDAMYWYRQDPGQGLRLIYYSQIVNDFQKGDIAEGYSVSREKKESFPLTVTSAQKNPTAFYLCASSLGGDQPQHFGDGTRLSIL.

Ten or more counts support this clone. The CDR3 region is CASTPTGNLYGYTF. The CDR3 DNA, read in part, is TGTGCCAGCACTCCGACAGGGAACCTCTATGGC. The gene calls are TRBV7-9 and TRBJ1-2; 7 bases map to TRBD1. The read terminates 3 residues before the CDR3 end, so the remaining end is supplied by the germline J gene. The junction had 9 bases not matched to a gene; V was cut back by 7 bases and J by 4 bases. CDR3 size: 14 residues. Germline lookup yields CDR1 SEHNR and CDR2 FQNEAQ (reference sequence).

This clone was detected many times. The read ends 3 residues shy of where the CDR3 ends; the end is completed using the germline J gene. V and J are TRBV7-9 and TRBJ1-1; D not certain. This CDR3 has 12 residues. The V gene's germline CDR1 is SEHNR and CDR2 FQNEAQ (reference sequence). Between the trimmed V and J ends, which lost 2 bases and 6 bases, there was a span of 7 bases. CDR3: CASSLPPAEAFF. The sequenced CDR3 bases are TGTGCCAGCAGCTTACCCCCCGCTGAA.

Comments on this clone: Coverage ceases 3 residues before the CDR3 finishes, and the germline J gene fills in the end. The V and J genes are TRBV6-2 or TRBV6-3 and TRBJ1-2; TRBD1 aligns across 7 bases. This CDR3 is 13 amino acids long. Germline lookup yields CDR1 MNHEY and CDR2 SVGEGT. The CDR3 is CASKLQGMGGYTF. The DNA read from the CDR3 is TGTGCCAGCAAACTACAGGGGATGGGGGGC.

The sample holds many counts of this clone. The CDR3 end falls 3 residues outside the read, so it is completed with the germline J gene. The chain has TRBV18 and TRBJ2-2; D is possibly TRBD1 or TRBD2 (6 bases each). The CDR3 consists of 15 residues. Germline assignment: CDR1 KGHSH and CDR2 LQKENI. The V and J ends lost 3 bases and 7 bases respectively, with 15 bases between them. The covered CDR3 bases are TGTGCCAGCTCACCTCCGACAGGAGGGTTCGGGGAG. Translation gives CASSPPTGGFGE. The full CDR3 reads CASSPPTGGFGELFF.

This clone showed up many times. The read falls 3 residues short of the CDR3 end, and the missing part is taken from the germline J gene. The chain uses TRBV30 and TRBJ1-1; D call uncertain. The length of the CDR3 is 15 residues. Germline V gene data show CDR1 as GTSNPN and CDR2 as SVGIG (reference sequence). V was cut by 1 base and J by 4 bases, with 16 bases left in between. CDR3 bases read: TGTGCCTGGAGTGCCCGGTCCTCCTGGGCCACTGAA. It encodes CAWSARSSWATE. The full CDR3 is CAWSARSSWATEAFF.

CDR3 DNA (partial): TGTGCCAGCAGCCAAGGGACAGGGTGGAAAGAGACC. Protein product: CASSQGTGWKET. The entire CDR3 protein is CASSQGTGWKETQYF. V usage is TRBV14 and J usage is TRBJ2-5, with 8 nucleotides matching TRBD1. The read ends 3 residues before the CDR3 terminus; that terminus is restored from the germline J gene. The germline CDR1 and CDR2 sequences are SGHDN and FVKESK. The CDR3 is 15 amino acids. Losses at the gene ends were 1 base for V and 3 bases for J; bases not matched to a gene: 4.

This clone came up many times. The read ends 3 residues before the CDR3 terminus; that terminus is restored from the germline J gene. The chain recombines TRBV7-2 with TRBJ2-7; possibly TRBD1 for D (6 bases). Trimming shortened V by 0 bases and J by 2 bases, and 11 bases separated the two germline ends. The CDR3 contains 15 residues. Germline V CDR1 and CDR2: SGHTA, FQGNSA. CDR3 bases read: TGTGCCAGCAGCTTAGCGCAGGGGATGGCCTACGAG. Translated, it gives CASSLAQGMAYE. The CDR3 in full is CASSLAQGMAYEQYF.

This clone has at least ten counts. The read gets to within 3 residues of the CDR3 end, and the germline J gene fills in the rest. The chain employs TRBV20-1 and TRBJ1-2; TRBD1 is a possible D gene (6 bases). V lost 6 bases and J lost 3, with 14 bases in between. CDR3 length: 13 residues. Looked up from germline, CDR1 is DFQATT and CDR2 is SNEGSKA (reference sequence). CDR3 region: CSALPTGHYGYTF. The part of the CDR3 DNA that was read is TGCAGTGCCCTTCCGACAGGCCACTATGGC.

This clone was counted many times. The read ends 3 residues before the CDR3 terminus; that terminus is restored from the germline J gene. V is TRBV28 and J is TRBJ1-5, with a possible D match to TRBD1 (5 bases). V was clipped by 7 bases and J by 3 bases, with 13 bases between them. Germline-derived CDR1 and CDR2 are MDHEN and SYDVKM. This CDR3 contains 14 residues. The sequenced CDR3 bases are TGTGCCAGCACCGACGACAGCCTCAATCAGCCC. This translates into CASTDDSLNQP. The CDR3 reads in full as CASTDDSLNQPQHF.

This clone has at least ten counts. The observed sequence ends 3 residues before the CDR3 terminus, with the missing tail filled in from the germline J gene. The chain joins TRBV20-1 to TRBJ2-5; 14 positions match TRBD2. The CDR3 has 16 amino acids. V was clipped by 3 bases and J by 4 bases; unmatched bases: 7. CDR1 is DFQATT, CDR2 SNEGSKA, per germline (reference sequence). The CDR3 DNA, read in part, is TGCAGTGCTAGCGAGACTAGCGGGGGGGCCGGAGAGACC. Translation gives CSASETSGGAGET. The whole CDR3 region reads CSASETSGGAGETQYF.

The CDR3 protein is CSVVWGGVGRNEQFF. Partial CDR3 DNA: TGCAGCGTTGTATGGGGGGGGGTTGGAAGGAATGAG. The chain employs TRBV29-1 and TRBJ2-1; the match to TRBD2 covers 7 bases. The DNA ends 3 residues before the CDR3 does, and the rest of the CDR3 is filled in from the germline J gene. Germline CDR1 is SQVTM and CDR2 is ANQGSEA. This CDR3 has 15 amino acids. Trimming cost V 4 bases and J 7 bases; bases outside gene matches: 13.

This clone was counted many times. This CDR3 reads CASSSPSGGANEQFF. The CDR3 bases that were read are TGCGCCAGCAGCTCCCCATCAGGAGGGGCCAATGAG. The chain employs TRBV5-1 and TRBJ2-1; TRBD2 is a possible D gene (6 bases). The read halts 3 residues ahead of the CDR3 end, with the missing end drawn from the germline J gene. The CDR3 consists of 15 residues. Germline V gene lookup returns CDR1 SGHRS and CDR2 YFSETQ. V lost 3 bases and J 6 bases, leaving 16 bases between the germline ends.

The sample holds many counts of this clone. The sequenced part of the CDR3 DNA is TGCAGTGCTGAAGACGACACCAACTCCTACGAG. This codes for CSAEDDTNSYE. The entire CDR3 sequence reads CSAEDDTNSYEQYF. The rearrangement joins TRBV20-1 to TRBJ2-7; no reliable D call. Read data end 3 residues before the CDR3 end; the end is taken from the germline J gene. There are 14 residues in the CDR3. Trimming left V 5 bases short and J 0 bases short, with 14 bases between. In germline, CDR1 is DFQATT, CDR2 SNEGSKA (reference sequence).

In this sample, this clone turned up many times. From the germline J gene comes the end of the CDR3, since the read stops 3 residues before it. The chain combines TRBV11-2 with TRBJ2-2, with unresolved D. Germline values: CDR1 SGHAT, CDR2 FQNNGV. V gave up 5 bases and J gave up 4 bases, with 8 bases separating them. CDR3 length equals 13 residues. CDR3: CASSPIGTGELFF. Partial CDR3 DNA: TGTGCCAGCAGCCCAATCGGCACCGGGGAG.

CDR3 bases read: TGTGCCAGCAGCTTAGGCGAGTACGAGACC. Its protein product is CASSLGEYET. The CDR3 in full is CASSLGEYETQYF. The chain has TRBV7-2 and TRBJ2-5; no reliable D call. The CDR3 extends 3 residues past the end of the read, so its final part is completed from the germline J gene. The CDR3 contains 13 residues. CDR1 SGHTA and CDR2 FQGNSA come from the germline V gene. V lost 1 base and J 5 bases, leaving 8 bases between the germline ends.

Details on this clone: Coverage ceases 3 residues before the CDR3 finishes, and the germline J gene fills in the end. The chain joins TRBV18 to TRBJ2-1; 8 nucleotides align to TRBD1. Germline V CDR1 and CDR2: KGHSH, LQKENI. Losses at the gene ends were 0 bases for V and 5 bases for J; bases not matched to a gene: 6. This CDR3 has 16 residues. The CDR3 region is CASSPPPGGYDNEQFF. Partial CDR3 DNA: TGTGCCAGCTCACCACCACCAGGGGGCTACGACAATGAG.

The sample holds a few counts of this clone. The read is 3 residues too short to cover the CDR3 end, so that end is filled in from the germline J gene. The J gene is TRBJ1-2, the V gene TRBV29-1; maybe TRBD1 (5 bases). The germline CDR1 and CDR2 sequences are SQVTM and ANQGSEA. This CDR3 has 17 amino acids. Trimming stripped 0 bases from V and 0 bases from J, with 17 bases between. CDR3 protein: CSVEDQWEGLSNYGYTF. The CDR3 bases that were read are TGCAGCGTTGAAGATCAGTGGGAGGGACTTTCTAACTATGGC.